The sequence of this TCR beta chain was determined in a study of T cells in Graves' hyperthyroidism and ophthalmopathy. With 0 bases clipped from V and 8 bases from J, the junction kept 6 bases outside the gene matches. The germline CDR1 and CDR2 sequences are SGDLS and YYNGEE. CDR3 length equals 15 residues. The CDR3 regions of TCR beta were amplified from RNA transcripts. The HTBI set primed first-round TCR CDR3 RT-PCR. TCRdb re-called the multiplex PCR reads through MiXCR, storing one row per CDR3 protein. The data show 370,000 or so distinct CDR3 sequences, roughly 25% seen once. Together with thyroid ultrasound, orbital computed tomography, serum thyroxine and TRAb, clinical symptoms were used for diagnoses.

This rearrangement joins TRBV9 to TRBJ2-1, with TRBD2 matching 9 bases. The origin of this receptor is a man aged 45 to 65 with Graves' hyperthyroidism. Sequenced input: blood. CDR3 in DNA: TGTGCCAGCAGCGTAGCTAGCGGGGCGGCGGATGAGCAGTTCTTC. This sequence encodes CASSVASGAADEQFF. The variable domain in full, with the rest retrieved from reference TRBV9 and TRBJ2-1, is DSGVTQTPKHLITATGQRVTLRCSPRSGDLSVYWYQQSLDQGLQFLIQYYNGEERAKGNILERFSAQQFPDLHSELNLSSLELGDSALYFCASSVASGAADEQFFGPGTRLTVL.